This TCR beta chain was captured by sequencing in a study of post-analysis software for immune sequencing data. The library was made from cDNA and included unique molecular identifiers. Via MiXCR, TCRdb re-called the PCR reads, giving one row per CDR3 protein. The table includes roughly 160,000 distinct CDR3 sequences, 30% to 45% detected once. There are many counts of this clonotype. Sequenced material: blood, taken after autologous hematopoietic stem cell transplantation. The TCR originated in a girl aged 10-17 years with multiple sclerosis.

The CDR3 protein is CASSWSDSTDTQYF. As DNA, the CDR3 is TGCGCCAGCAGCTGGAGCGACAGCACAGATACGCAGTATTTT. The rearrangement joins TRBV5-1 to TRBJ2-3; D not certain. Germline CDR1 and CDR2: SGHRS and YFSETQ. Deletions cut 3 bases from V and 0 bases from J, with 8 bases between. This CDR3 region has 14 residues.